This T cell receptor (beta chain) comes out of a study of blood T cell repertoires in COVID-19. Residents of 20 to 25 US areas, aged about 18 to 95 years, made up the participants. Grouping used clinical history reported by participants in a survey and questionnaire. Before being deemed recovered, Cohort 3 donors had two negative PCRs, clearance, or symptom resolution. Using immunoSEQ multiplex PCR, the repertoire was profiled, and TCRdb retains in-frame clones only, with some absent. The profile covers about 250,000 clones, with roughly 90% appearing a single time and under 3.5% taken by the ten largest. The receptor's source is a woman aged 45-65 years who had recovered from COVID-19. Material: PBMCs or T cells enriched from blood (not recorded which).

CDR3: CASSQTGGRDTQYF. CDR3 coding DNA: TGTGCCAGCAGCCAGACAGGGGGCCGAGATACGCAGTATTTT. This chain links TRBV3-1 (or the pseudogene TRBV3-2) with TRBJ2-3; 10 positions match TRBD1. Germline CDR1 is LGHDT and CDR2 is YNNKEL (reference sequence). V shed 3 bases and J 5 bases; nucleotides not matched to a gene: 2. The length of the CDR3 is 14 residues.